The 2 T cell receptor beta chains presented below share a single source sample, sequenced in a study of cytomegalovirus exposure and HLA in healthy donors. The PCR had 60 Vbeta and 13 Jbeta primers. Profiling relied on immunoSEQ multiplex PCR, and the TCRdb table lists in-frame clones only, not all of them. The sample contains about 190,000 clones, roughly 80% of which appear only once. The sample consisted of PBMCs. The origin of the receptors is a boy younger than 18 in good health and CMV-seronegative.

With respect to this clone: An end of the junction does not agree with germline; a read error may underlie this. The chain is built from TRBV20-1 and TRBJ2-1, with a tentative D call TRBD2 (5 bases). Per the germline V gene, CDR1 is DFQATT and CDR2 is SNEGSKA (reference sequence). The length of the CDR3 is 11 residues. The CDR3, as DNA: TGCGGTGCTTCCAGGAGGAATGAGCAGTTCTTC. Protein sequence: CGASRRNEQFF.

Here the CDR3 reads CASSTQAKGPNQPQHF. The CDR3 bases are TGTGCCAGTAGTACACAGGCCAAGGGGCCCAATCAGCCCCAGCATTTT. This rearrangement joins TRBV19 to TRBJ1-5; tentative D call: TRBD1 (5 bases). The CDR3 contains 16 residues. V was trimmed by 4 bases and J by 3 bases, leaving 16 bases between them. CDR1 is LNHDA, CDR2 SQIVND, per germline (reference sequence). The variable domain in full, with the rest retrieved from reference TRBV19 and TRBJ1-5, is DGGITQSPKYLFRKEGQNVTLSCEQNLNHDAMYWYRQDPGQGLRLIYYSQIVNDFQKGDIAEGYSVSREKKESFPLTVTSAQKNPTAFYLCASSTQAKGPNQPQHFGDGTRLSIL.